Below, 28 T cell receptor beta chains from the same sample are listed, as sequenced in a study of response to subunit inactivated influenza vaccine. TCRdb analysed the RT-PCR reads with MiXCR anew, one entry per CDR3 protein. The table shows a few hundred thousand distinct CDR3 sequences, with roughly 15% occurring only once. The sample here was PBMCs from blood, taken 11 to 12 days after vaccination. The receptors originated from a man aged 45-65 years who received an inactivated influenza vaccine.

This clonotype came up many times. The rearrangement links TRBV12-3 or TRBV12-4 to TRBJ2-1; D is possibly TRBD1 (6 bases). This CDR3 contains 14 residues. V shed 10 bases and J shed 6 bases, with 19 bases lying between them. DNA of the CDR3: TGTGCCACTAGTTTAGCAGGGGCGTTCAATGAGCAGTTCTTC. This encodes CATSLAGAFNEQFF.

The sample holds a few counts of this clonotype. The chain uses TRBV4-3 and TRBJ2-1, with 7 bases matching TRBD2. Germline CDR1 and CDR2: LGHNA and YSLEER. The CDR3 consists of 16 residues. Losses at the gene ends were 3 bases for V and 6 bases for J; bases not matched to a gene: 11. CDR3 in amino acids: CASSHEPLAMINEQFF. For the CDR3, the DNA is TGCGCCAGCAGCCACGAGCCACTAGCGATGATCAATGAGCAGTTCTTC.

This clonotype was detected a few times. The V call is TRBV5-1, the J call TRBJ2-1, with 10 bases that match TRBD2. The CDR3 length is 15 residues. V gave up 0 bases and J gave up 9 bases; unmatched junction bases: 6. The germline V gene has CDR1 SGHRS and CDR2 YFSETQ. The CDR3 nucleotides read TGCGCCAGCAGCTTGGTCACTAGCGGGGCTCGTGAGCAGTTCTTC. This gives the protein CASSLVTSGAREQFF.

The V call is TRBV7-2, the J call TRBJ2-5, with 14 bases lining up with TRBD2. The germline gives CDR1 SGHTA, CDR2 FQGNSA. The V segment lost 5 bases and the J segment 3 bases; nucleotides outside the gene matches: 8. The CDR3 spans 17 residues. CDR3: CASSQTSGRAVEETQYF. CDR3 nucleotide sequence: TGTGCCAGCAGCCAGACTAGCGGGAGGGCCGTTGAAGAGACCCAGTACTTC.

This chain uses TRBV27 with TRBJ1-6; 9 bases agree with TRBD1. The CDR3 runs to 15 residues. Germline-derived CDR1 and CDR2 are MNHEY and SMNVEV (reference sequence). The V and J ends lost 7 bases and 6 bases, in that order; junction bases with no gene match: 7. The CDR3 DNA sequence: TGTGCCAGCACCTGGACAGGGGAAACTAATTCACCCCTCCACTTT. Translating gives CASTWTGETNSPLHF.

The rearrangement joins TRBV20-1 to TRBJ1-5; D gene unclear. Trimming took off 1 base at V and 6 bases at J, with 10 bases between the two ends. CDR1 is DFQATT, CDR2 SNEGSKA, per germline (reference sequence). The CDR3 is 13 amino acids. CDR3 loop: CSARGAQGQPQHF. The CDR3 nucleotides read TGCAGTGCTAGAGGCGCCCAAGGTCAGCCCCAGCATTTT.

By share of the sample, this clonotype is medium-sized. The chain combines TRBV10-3 with TRBJ1-1; D might be TRBD1 (6 bases). Germline V lookup: CDR1 ENHRY, CDR2 SYGVKD. V shed 0 bases and J shed 5 bases, with 13 bases lying between them. The CDR3 covers 15 residues. The CDR3 DNA is TGTGCCATCAGTGAGTCGGGGGGGCTTGTAACTGAAGCTTTCTTT. Residues: CAISESGGLVTEAFF.

In its sample, this clonotype was seen a few times. The chain links TRBV10-3 to TRBJ1-3; TRBD1 might be the D (6 bases). This CDR3 is built from 13 residues. CDR1 is ENHRY and CDR2 is SYGVKD in the germline V gene. V was pared by 5 bases and J by 8 bases, with 13 bases between. Written as DNA, the CDR3 is TGTGCCATCAGTCAACAGGGATCAGACACCATATATTTT. Translating it yields CAISQQGSDTIYF.

This clonotype was seen a handful of times. This chain uses TRBV12-3 or TRBV12-4 with TRBJ1-1, with a possible D match to TRBD1 (5 bases). The CDR3 is 14 amino acids. The V end was cut by 1 base, the J end by 5 bases, with 11 bases between. In DNA, the CDR3 is TGTGCCAGCAGTTTAGGAGTCGCAGGGACTGAAGCTTTCTTT. Translating it yields CASSLGVAGTEAFF.

The rearrangement links TRBV20-1 to TRBJ1-1, with 7 bases matching TRBD1. Germline V gene sequence: CDR1 DFQATT, CDR2 SNEGSKA (reference sequence). After removal of 6 bases from V and 5 bases from J, the junction contained 6 bases not matched to a gene. The CDR3 runs 12 residues. CDR3 amino acids: CSAKTGSTEAFF. DNA for the CDR3: TGCAGTGCCAAGACAGGGAGTACTGAAGCTTTCTTT.

This clonotype has at least ten counts. The gene calls are TRBV7-7 and TRBJ2-5, with 8 bases lining up with TRBD1. The CDR3 covers 13 residues. Looked up from germline, CDR1 is SSHAT and CDR2 is FNYEAQ (reference sequence). Trimming took 5 bases from V and 3 from J; bases not matched to a gene: 2. The CDR3 reads CASSQGQEETQYF. DNA of the CDR3: TGTGCCAGCAGCCAGGGACAGGAAGAGACCCAGTACTTC.

The rearrangement uses TRBV20-1 and TRBJ1-6; TRBD1 aligns across 9 bases. CDR3 length: 15 residues. The J segment lost 4 bases and the V segment lost 6 bases, leaving 7 bases of the junction unmatched. Germline V gives CDR1 DFQATT, CDR2 SNEGSKA (reference sequence). As DNA, the CDR3 is TGCAGTGCCGCCTCCGGGACAGGGTATAATTCACCCCTCCACTTT. Encoded protein: CSAASGTGYNSPLHF.

This clonotype was detected a few times. V and J are TRBV12-3 or TRBV12-4 and TRBJ2-5; the D gene is possibly TRBD2 (5 bases). The V gene lost 3 bases and the J gene lost 2 bases, with 13 bases spanning the gap. The CDR3 sequence is 15 residues long. This CDR3 reads CASSFLGVGQETQYF. The CDR3 DNA is TGTGCCAGCAGTTTCCTGGGAGTGGGGCAAGAGACCCAGTACTTC.

This clonotype has a handful of counts. Relative to the germline gene, one junction end is altered; a read error may explain this. The chain recombines TRBV12-3 or TRBV12-4 with TRBJ2-7; tentative D call: TRBD1 (5 bases). The CDR3 is made up of 12 amino acids. CDR3 loop: CASSIMTDKPNF. CDR3 nucleotide sequence: TGTGCCAGCAGTATAATGACAGACAAACCGAACTTC.

CDR3 sequence: CSARDRRLVDTQYF. In nucleotides, the CDR3 is TGCAGTGCTAGAGATCGCCGACTGGTAGATACGCAGTATTTT. The chain is built from TRBV20-1 and TRBJ2-3; D ambiguous. Trimming took off 0 bases at V and 5 bases at J, with 12 bases between the two ends. The length of the CDR3 is 14 residues. Per the germline V gene, CDR1 is DFQATT and CDR2 is SNEGSKA (reference sequence).

In its sample, this clonotype was seen many times. The rearrangement links TRBV20-1 to TRBJ2-1, with D uncertain. The CDR3 has 11 amino acids. The germline V gene encodes CDR1 DFQATT and CDR2 SNEGSKA (reference sequence). V lost 6 bases and J lost 3, with 6 bases in between. The CDR3 sequence: CSAVDYNEQFF. The CDR3 DNA reads TGCAGTGCCGTGGACTACAATGAGCAGTTCTTC.

This clonotype has only a few counts. This chain links TRBV7-9 with TRBJ1-4, with TRBD1 as a possible D gene (5 bases). V lost 6 bases and J 4 bases, leaving 9 bases between the germline ends. CDR1 and CDR2 (germline): SEHNR, FQNEAQ (reference sequence). The CDR3 runs to 13 residues. The CDR3 sequence is CASSGQLNEKLFF. As DNA, the CDR3 is TGTGCCAGCAGTGGACAACTTAATGAAAAACTGTTTTTT.

This clonotype was detected only a few times. The chain couples TRBV5-1 to TRBJ2-1, with a possible D match to TRBD1 (6 bases). The CDR3 is 16 residues long. Germline lookup yields CDR1 SGHRS and CDR2 YFSETQ. Trimming stripped 0 bases from V and 4 bases from J, with 14 bases between. The CDR3 loop reads CASSLEAGVWYNEQFF. The CDR3 DNA is TGCGCCAGCAGCTTGGAGGCAGGGGTTTGGTACAATGAGCAGTTCTTC.

The rearrangement joins TRBV7-9 to TRBJ2-5, with 8 bases fitting TRBD1. Germline CDR1 reads SEHNR; CDR2 reads FQNEAQ (reference sequence). CDR3 size: 16 residues. The trim removed 1 base at V and 5 bases at J, leaving 9 bases unmatched. The CDR3 sequence is CASSLDFRDRSETQYF. The CDR3 coding sequence is TGTGCCAGCAGCTTAGATTTCCGGGACAGGAGCGAGACCCAGTACTTC.

The rearrangement uses TRBV5-1 and TRBJ2-2; the D gene is possibly TRBD1 (5 bases). CDR1 is SGHRS and CDR2 is YFSETQ in the germline V gene. Trimming stripped 4 bases from V and 4 bases from J, with 11 bases between. The CDR3 loop spans 14 amino acids. The CDR3 protein is CASSTSQGTGELFF. The CDR3 DNA reads as TGCGCCAGCAGCACGAGCCAGGGCACCGGGGAGCTGTTTTTT.

This clonotype has just a few counts. This chain joins TRBV5-1 and TRBJ2-3; 7 bases match TRBD1. The V gene's germline CDR1 is SGHRS and CDR2 YFSETQ. The V gene end was trimmed by 4 bases and the J gene end by 4 bases; junction bases not matched to a gene: 6. The CDR3 is 14 amino acids. The CDR3 reads CASSGGTDPDTQYF. CDR3 nucleotide sequence: TGCGCCAGCAGCGGTGGGACAGATCCAGATACGCAGTATTTT.

Many counts were recorded for this clonotype. The chain combines TRBV11-3 with TRBJ2-1; 8 positions match TRBD1. The CDR3 loop spans 15 amino acids. Losses at the gene ends were 1 base for V and 8 bases for J; bases not matched to a gene: 7. Looked up from germline, CDR1 is SGHNT and CDR2 is YENEEA. The CDR3 protein is CASSLGAQGAYEQFF. The DNA for the CDR3 is TGTGCCAGCAGCTTAGGAGCTCAGGGGGCGTATGAGCAGTTCTTC.

This clonotype appeared many times. This sequence joins TRBV29-1 and TRBJ2-2, with 7 bases matching TRBD1. The V segment lost 6 bases and the J segment 3 bases; nucleotides outside the gene matches: 4. The length of the CDR3 is 13 residues. In germline, CDR1 is SQVTM, CDR2 ANQGSEA. The CDR3 DNA reads as TGCAGCGTCCTGACAGGGTACACCGGGGAGCTGTTTTTT. Protein sequence: CSVLTGYTGELFF.

This clonotype was seen more than once but under ten times. The chain has TRBV7-9 and TRBJ2-2; possibly TRBD1 for D (5 bases). Germline values: CDR1 SEHNR, CDR2 FQNEAQ (reference sequence). The CDR3 consists of 17 residues. V lost 9 bases, J lost 2 bases, and 22 bases lay in between. The CDR3 is CARPPDNHPLNTGELFF. CDR3 nucleotide sequence: TGTGCCAGGCCACCGGACAACCACCCTCTCAACACCGGGGAGCTGTTTTTT.

This clonotype has a handful of counts. This chain links TRBV12-3 or TRBV12-4 with TRBJ2-7; 7 bases are shared with TRBD2. The length of the CDR3 is 13 residues. V gave up 4 bases and J gave up 4 bases; unmatched junction bases: 4. CDR3 bases: TGTGCCAGCAGTTCCTCAGCGGGGTACGAGCAGTACTTC. Its translation is CASSSSAGYEQYF.

The chain couples TRBV5-1 to TRBJ2-1; 14 bases match TRBD2. CDR1 SGHRS and CDR2 YFSETQ come from the germline V gene. V trimming: 0 bases; J trimming: 6 bases; junction bases outside the gene matches: 8. CDR3 length: 18 residues. For the CDR3, the DNA is TGCGCCAGCAGCTTGGGACCAGGGACTAGCGGGGGACTCAATGAGCAGTTCTTC. Residues: CASSLGPGTSGGLNEQFF.

This clonotype turned up a few times. CDR3: CASSASPSGGAPDTQYF. The DNA for the CDR3 is TGTGCCAGCAGCGCCTCCCCTAGCGGGGGGGCCCCGGATACGCAGTATTTT. The chain employs TRBV9 and TRBJ2-3; 12 bases agree with TRBD2. The CDR3 sequence is 17 residues long. J was trimmed by 6 bases and V by 3 bases; bases with no gene match: 11. Germline-derived CDR1 and CDR2 are SGDLS and YYNGEE.

This clonotype was detected ten times or more. The V and J genes are TRBV28 and TRBJ2-7, with a weak D call TRBD1 (6 bases). Trimming left V 5 bases short and J 3 bases short, with 11 bases between. The germline CDR1 and CDR2 sequences are MDHEN and SYDVKM. This CDR3 has 13 residues. The CDR3: CASSLRTVYEQYF. The CDR3 DNA is TGTGCCAGCAGTCTCCGGACAGTCTACGAGCAGTACTTC.